The rows below give T cell receptor beta chains drawn from one sample of a study of T cells after yellow fever vaccination. TCRdb itself ran the 5' RACE reads through MiXCR, one entry per CDR3 protein. This sample has about 430,000 distinct CDR3 sequences, with approximately 19% found just once. The starting material was PBMCs, obtained before the yellow fever booster vaccination. Receptor source: a man younger than 35 who received the YFV17D yellow fever vaccine. CDR3s include the opening cysteine and the closing phenylalanine or tryptophan. The D gene is left open where the match is weak. Some rows mark clone size as missing; the rest say once, few, many or name a class of expanded clone.

d_call j_call v_call clone_size cdr3_nt cdr3_aa
- TRBJ2-1 TRBV19 - TGTGCCAGTAGCGCAGGGTATGAGCAGTTCTTC CASSAGYEQFF
TRBD2 TRBJ2-5 TRBV5-4 few TGTGCCAGCAGCCCAACCGCGGGAATAGCGGGTGAGACCCAGTACTTC CASSPTAGIAGETQYF
- TRBJ2-5 TRBV5-1 - TGCGCCAGCACCGCCAGGTGGGGAGGTCCAGAGACCCAGTACTTC CASTARWGGPETQYF
- TRBJ2-5 TRBV4-3 few TGCGCCAGCAGCCAAAGGACGGGGAAAGAGACCCAGTACTTC CASSQRTGKETQYF
- TRBJ1-1 TRBV29-1 few TGCAGCGTTGAGGGTAGCGCGGGGGCTGAAGCTTTCTTT CSVEGSAGAEAFF
TRBD1 TRBJ1-6 TRBV15 few TGTGCCACCAGCAGAGCAACTGACAGGGCCATGGATTCACCCCTCCACTTT CATSRATDRAMDSPLHF
TRBD2 TRBJ2-5 TRBV7-6 few TGTGCCAGCAGCCGCCTCGGGGGGGCCTGGGAGACCCAGTACTTC CASSRLGGAWETQYF
TRBD1 TRBJ1-1 TRBV20-1 few TGCAGTGCCGCGGAGGGACAGCACATGAACACTGAAGCTTTCTTT CSAAEGQHMNTEAFF
- TRBJ1-4 TRBV18 - TGTGCCAGCTCACCAGAGATCTCAACTAATGAAAAACTGTTTTTT CASSPEISTNEKLFF
- TRBJ1-5 TRBV28 few TGTGCCAGCAGTTTTGGCCGGGGGAATCAGCCCCAGCATTTT CASSFGRGNQPQHF
TRBD2 TRBJ2-1 TRBV18 few TGTGCCAGCTCACTAGCGGGGACTAGCCGGACCTACAATGAGCAGTTCTTC CASSLAGTSRTYNEQFF
- TRBJ2-7 TRBV7-9 few TGTGCCAGCAGCTTAGTATTAGAATACGAGCAGTACTTC CASSLVLEYEQYF
- TRBJ1-4 TRBV18 - TGTGCCAGCTCACCACCAGGAGGGGAAAAACTGTTTTTT CASSPPGGEKLFF
- TRBJ2-3 TRBV12-3/TRBV12-4 few TGTGCCAGCAGTTTAGCTGTCGGATCTAGCACAGATACGCAGTATTTT CASSLAVGSSTDTQYF
- TRBJ1-6 TRBV4-3 few TGCGCCAGCAGCCCGGGAGACCACCCTTCATCCCTCCACTTT CASSPGDHPSSLHF
TRBD1 TRBJ1-1 TRBV29-1 - TGCAGCGTTGGAAGGGGGCTCGCGAACACTGAAGCTTTCTTT CSVGRGLANTEAFF
- TRBJ1-2 TRBV4-3 few TGCGCCAGCAGCCAAGATCATCGGACAGTTGGCTATGGCTACACCTTC CASSQDHRTVGYGYTF
TRBD1 TRBJ1-1 TRBV10-3 few TGTGCCATCAGTGTGAGACAGGGGGCGCGGACTGAAGCTTTCTTT CAISVRQGARTEAFF
- TRBJ1-5 TRBV27 - TGTGCCAGCGGCCGGTTCGGTGATCAGCCCCAGCATTTT CASGRFGDQPQHF
- TRBJ2-5 TRBV6-2/TRBV6-3 - TGTGCCAGCAGTTACCCCACTAGTCGCCTACAAGAGACCCAGTACTTC CASSYPTSRLQETQYF
- TRBJ2-3 TRBV12-3/TRBV12-4 few TGTGCCAGCAGTTTTAGCAACACAAGAGATACGCAGTATTTT CASSFSNTRDTQYF
- TRBJ1-5 TRBV20-1 - TGCAGTGCTAGAGGAGGAGATCAGCCCCAGCATTTT CSARGGDQPQHF
- TRBJ2-3 TRBV27 many TGTGCCAGCAGTTCTGGATTTGCATTTACGCAGTATTTT CASSSGFAFTQYF
TRBD1 TRBJ2-7 TRBV7-9 - TGTGCCAGCAGCTCTTACAGGGGGGACGAGCAGTACTTC CASSSYRGDEQYF
- TRBJ1-5 TRBV7-2 few TGTGCCAGCAGCTTAGCGGACAATCAGCCCCAGCATTTT CASSLADNQPQHF
TRBD1 TRBJ1-1 TRBV11-2 - TGTGCCAGCAGCGCTCGACAGGGCCCGAACACTGAAGCTTTCTTT CASSARQGPNTEAFF
- TRBJ2-3 TRBV4-2 many TGTGCCAGCAGCCAAGGGAGGCCAGATACGCAGTATTTT CASSQGRPDTQYF
- TRBJ1-6 TRBV5-1 many TGCGCCAGCAGCTTGGTCTCTCCGGGAAATTCACCCCTCCACTTT CASSLVSPGNSPLHF
TRBD1 TRBJ1-6 TRBV19 few TGTGCCACGGGACAGGGGAGTTCACCCCTCCACTTT CATGQGSSPLHF
- TRBJ1-6 TRBV3-1 - TGTGCCAGCAGCCGCATGGGGGCCCTCCACTTT CASSRMGALHF
- TRBJ2-5 TRBV6-5 many TGTGCCAGCAGTTCAAACATTAAGGAGACCCAGTACTTC CASSSNIKETQYF
TRBD1 TRBJ2-7 TRBV7-8 few TGTGCCAGCAGCCAGCGGACAGGGCACGAGCAGTACTTC CASSQRTGHEQYF
- TRBJ2-7 TRBV4-1 few TGCGCCAGCAGCCAAGAACAGGCGTCAACCTACGAGCAGTACTTC CASSQEQASTYEQYF
- TRBJ2-7 TRBV7-9 few TGTGCCAGCAGCTTAGAGCCGAATACCTACGAGCAGTACTTC CASSLEPNTYEQYF
- TRBJ1-1 TRBV15 - TGTGCCACCAGCTCAGATCGGGAATTATTCAACACTGAAGCTTTCTTT CATSSDRELFNTEAFF
TRBD2 TRBJ2-7 TRBV7-2 few TGTGCCAGCTCGGAGGGTAGCGGGGCCTACCTACAGCAGTACTTC CASSEGSGAYLQQYF